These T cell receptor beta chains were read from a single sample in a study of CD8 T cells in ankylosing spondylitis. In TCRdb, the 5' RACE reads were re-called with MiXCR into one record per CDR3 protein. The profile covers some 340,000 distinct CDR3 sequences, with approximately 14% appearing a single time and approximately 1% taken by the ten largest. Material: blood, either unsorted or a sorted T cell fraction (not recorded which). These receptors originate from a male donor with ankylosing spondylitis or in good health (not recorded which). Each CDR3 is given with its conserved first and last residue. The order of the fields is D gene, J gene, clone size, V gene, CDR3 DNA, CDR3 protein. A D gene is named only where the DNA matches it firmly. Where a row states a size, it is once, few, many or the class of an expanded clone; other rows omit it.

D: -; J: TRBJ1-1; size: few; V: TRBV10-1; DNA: TGCGCCAGCAGTGAAGGGAGGGCCGGGGCCACTGAAGCTTTCTTT; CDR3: CASSEGRAGATEAFF
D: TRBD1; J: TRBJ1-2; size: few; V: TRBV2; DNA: TGTGCCAGCAGTGAAGCTTTAAAGGTCCGGGACAGGGCTGGCTACACCTTC; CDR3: CASSEALKVRDRAGYTF
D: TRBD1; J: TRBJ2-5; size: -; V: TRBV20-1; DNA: TGCAGTGCTAGAGATTCCGGGACAGCCCAAGAGACCCAGTACTTC; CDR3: CSARDSGTAQETQYF
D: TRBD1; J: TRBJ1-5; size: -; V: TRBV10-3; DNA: TGTGCCATCCAAAATGGGACAGTTGGCAATCAGCCCCAGCATTTT; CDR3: CAIQNGTVGNQPQHF
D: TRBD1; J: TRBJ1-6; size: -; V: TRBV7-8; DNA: TGTGCCAGCACCCGATGGACAGGCGGGGATTCACCCCTCCACTTT; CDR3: CASTRWTGGDSPLHF
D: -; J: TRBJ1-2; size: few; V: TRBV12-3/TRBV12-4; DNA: TGTGCCAGCAGCTCAGGGAGCGGCTACACCTTC; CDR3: CASSSGSGYTF
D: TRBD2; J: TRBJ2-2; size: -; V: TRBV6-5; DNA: TGTGCCAGCAGTTCGCCCCTACTAGCGGGAGGGCCTGGTGCCGGGGAGCTGTTTTTT; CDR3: CASSSPLLAGGPGAGELFF
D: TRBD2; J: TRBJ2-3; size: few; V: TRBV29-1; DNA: TGCAGCGTTGGACCGGCTAGCGGGAGGACAGATACGCAGTATTTT; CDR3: CSVGPASGRTDTQYF
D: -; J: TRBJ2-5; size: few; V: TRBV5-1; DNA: TGCGCCAGCAGCCCCGGGACGGTGGATGTGGCCCAGTACTTC; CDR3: CASSPGTVDVAQYF
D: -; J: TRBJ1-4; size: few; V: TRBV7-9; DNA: TGTGCCAGCAGCTTAATGGGTATCGGTGAAAAACTGTTTTTT; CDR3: CASSLMGIGEKLFF
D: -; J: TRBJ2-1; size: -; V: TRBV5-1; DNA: TGCGCCAGCAGCTTGGTGGGGGAACTCTACAATGAGCAGTTCTTC; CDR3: CASSLVGELYNEQFF
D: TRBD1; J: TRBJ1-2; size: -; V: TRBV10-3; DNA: TGTGCCATCAGTGAGCCTCACAGGGGGCTCTATGGCTACACCTTC; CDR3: CAISEPHRGLYGYTF
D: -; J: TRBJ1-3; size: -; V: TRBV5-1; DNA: TGCGCCAGCAGCTTGTATGCGAACTCTGGAAACACCATATATTTT; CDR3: CASSLYANSGNTIYF
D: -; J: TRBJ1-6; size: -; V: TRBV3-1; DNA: TGTGCCAGCAGCCCTCAGACGGCTAATTCACCCCTCCACTTT; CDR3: CASSPQTANSPLHF
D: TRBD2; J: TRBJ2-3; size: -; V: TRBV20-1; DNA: TGCAGTGCTAGGGAAGGACTAGTCGGCACAGATACGCAGTATTTT; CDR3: CSAREGLVGTDTQYF
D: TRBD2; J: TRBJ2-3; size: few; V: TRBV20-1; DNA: TGCAGTGCTAGTGTCTTTGGTAGCGGGGGGGCAAACGACACAGATACGCAGTATTTT; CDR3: CSASVFGSGGANDTDTQYF
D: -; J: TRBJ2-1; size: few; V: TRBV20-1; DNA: TGCAGTGCTAGTACGCGGGGGCGACAAACCCATGAGCAGTTCTTC; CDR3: CSASTRGRQTHEQFF
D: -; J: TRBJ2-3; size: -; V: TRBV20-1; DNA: TGCAGTGCTAGAATCACCGGGAGCACAGATACGCAGTATTTT; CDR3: CSARITGSTDTQYF
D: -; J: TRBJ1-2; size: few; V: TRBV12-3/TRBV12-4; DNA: TGTGCCAGCAGCTCTCGACAGGAAGCTAACTATGGCTACACCTTC; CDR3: CASSSRQEANYGYTF
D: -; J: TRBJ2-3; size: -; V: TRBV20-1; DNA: TGCAGTGCCCGTAAAGTGGGGACAGATACGCAGTATTTT; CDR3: CSARKVGTDTQYF
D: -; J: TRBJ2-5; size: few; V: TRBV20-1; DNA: TGCAGTGCTAGAGATCCCGAGTACTTC; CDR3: CSARDPEYF
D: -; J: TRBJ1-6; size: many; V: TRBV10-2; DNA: TGCGCCAGCAGTGAGACAGGACGGATCTATAATTCACCCCTCCACTTT; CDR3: CASSETGRIYNSPLHF
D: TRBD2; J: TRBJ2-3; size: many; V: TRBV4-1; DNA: TGCGCCAGCAGCCCGTCTAGCGGGAGAGGGAGCACAGATACGCAGTATTTT; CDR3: CASSPSSGRGSTDTQYF
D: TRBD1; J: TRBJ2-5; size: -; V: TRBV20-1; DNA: TGCAGTGCCCCGGAACAGGGGTTACCGGAGACCCAGTACTTC; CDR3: CSAPEQGLPETQYF
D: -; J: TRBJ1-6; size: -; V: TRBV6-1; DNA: TGTGCCATCATGCCGACGAGAGGGTTCGCTAATTCACCCCTCCACTTT; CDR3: CAIMPTRGFANSPLHF
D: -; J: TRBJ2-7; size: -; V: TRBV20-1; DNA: TGCAGTGCTAGAAGACAGCCCGGGGGCTACGAGCAGTACTTC; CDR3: CSARRQPGGYEQYF
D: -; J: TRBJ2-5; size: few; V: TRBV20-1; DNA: TGCAGTGCTAGAGATCCAAGGATAGAAGAGACCCAGTACTTC; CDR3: CSARDPRIEETQYF
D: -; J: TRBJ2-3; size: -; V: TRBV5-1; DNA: TGTGCCAGCAGCTTGACAGCTAGCACAGATACGCAGTATTTT; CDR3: CASSLTASTDTQYF
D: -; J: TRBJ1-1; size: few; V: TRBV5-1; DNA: TGCGCCAGCAGCCTGGATGGGAAAGCTGAAGCTTTCTTT; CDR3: CASSLDGKAEAFF
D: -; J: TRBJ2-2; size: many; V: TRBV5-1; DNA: TGCGCCAGCAGCCCGACCGCTTCGAACACCGGGGAGCTGTTTTTT; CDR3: CASSPTASNTGELFF
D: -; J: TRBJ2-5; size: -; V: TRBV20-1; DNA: TGCAGTGCTCTTGAGGGGACGGAACAAGAGACCCAGTACTTC; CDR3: CSALEGTEQETQYF
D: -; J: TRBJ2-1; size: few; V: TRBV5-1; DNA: TGCGCCAGCAGCTTGGTCCCCACGGGAAGCTACTACAATGAGCAGTTCTTC; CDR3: CASSLVPTGSYYNEQFF
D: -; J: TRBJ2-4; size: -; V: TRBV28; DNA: TGTGCCAGCACCGTTGGGGACCTAAACATTCAGTACTTC; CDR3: CASTVGDLNIQYF
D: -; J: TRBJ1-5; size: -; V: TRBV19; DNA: TGTGCCAGTAGTATAGTCCCGCGCAATCAGCCCCAGCATTTT; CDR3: CASSIVPRNQPQHF
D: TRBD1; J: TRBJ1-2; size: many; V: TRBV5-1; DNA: TGCGCCAGCAGCTTAGACAGGGTCAATGGCTACACCTTC; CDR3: CASSLDRVNGYTF
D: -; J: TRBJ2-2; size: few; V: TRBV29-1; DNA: TGCAGCGGCCGGAGGATGTACACCGGGGAGCTGTTTTTT; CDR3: CSGRRMYTGELFF
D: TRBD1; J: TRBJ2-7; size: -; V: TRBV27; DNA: TGTGCCAGCAGCCCATGGGCGACAGGGAGCGCCGAGCAGTACTTC; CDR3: CASSPWATGSAEQYF
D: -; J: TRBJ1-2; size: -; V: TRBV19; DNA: TGTGCCAGTAGTACCCCATGGGGGGAGCGAGGCTACACCTTC; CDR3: CASSTPWGERGYTF
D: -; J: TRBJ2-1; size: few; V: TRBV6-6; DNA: TGTGCCAGCACCCTAGGAGGCAATGAGCAGTTCTTC; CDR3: CASTLGGNEQFF
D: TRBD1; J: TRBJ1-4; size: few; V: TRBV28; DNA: TGTGCCAGCAGCCCTGAACAGGGGGCAAGAGAAAAACTGTTTTTT; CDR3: CASSPEQGAREKLFF
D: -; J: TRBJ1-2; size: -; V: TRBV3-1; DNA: TGTGCCAGCAGCCAATTTGGGGGGGTTCGCTATGGCTACACCTTC; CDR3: CASSQFGGVRYGYTF
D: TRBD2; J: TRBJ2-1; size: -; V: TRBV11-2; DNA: TGTGCCAGCAGCTTAGACGGGGGGGCAGGCAATGAGCAGTTCTTC; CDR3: CASSLDGGAGNEQFF
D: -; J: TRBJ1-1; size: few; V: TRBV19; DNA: TGTGCCAGTAGTAGACATGGGTCGAACACTGAAGCTTTCTTT; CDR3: CASSRHGSNTEAFF
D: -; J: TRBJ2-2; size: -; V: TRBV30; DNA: TGTGCCTTACCCAAGGGGAGTTCGAACACCGGGGAGCTGTTTTTT; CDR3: CALPKGSSNTGELFF
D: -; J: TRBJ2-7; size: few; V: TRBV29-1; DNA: TGCAGCGTGGGCACAGGGATTCTCTACGAGCAGTACTTC; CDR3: CSVGTGILYEQYF
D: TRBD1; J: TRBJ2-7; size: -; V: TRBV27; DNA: TGTGCCAGCAGTTCCCCCACCGGGACAGGGCCCTACGAGCAGTACTTC; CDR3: CASSSPTGTGPYEQYF